The 32 T cell receptor beta chains reported below all come from one sample, sequenced in a study of CD8 T cells in ankylosing spondylitis. Study observations and caveats: Ankylosing spondylitis blood appeared to carry a characteristic TCR beta motif of roughly eight highly homologous variants.

Their antigen targets remain unknown. TCRdb re-derived calls from the 5' RACE reads in MiXCR, one entry per CDR3 protein. The sample carries hundreds of thousands of distinct CDR3 sequences, about 13% recorded once. What was sequenced was blood, either unsorted or a sorted T cell fraction (not recorded which). These receptors were taken from a male donor with ankylosing spondylitis.

The chain couples TRBV18 to TRBJ1-1; 8 bases line up with TRBD1. The CDR3 loop spans 15 amino acids. Germline V gene lookup returns CDR1 KGHSH and CDR2 LQKENI. J was trimmed by 1 base and V by 3 bases; bases with no gene match: 4. The CDR3: CASSPRTGKNTEAFF. DNA of the CDR3: TGTGCCAGCTCACCGCGGACAGGGAAGAACACTGAAGCTTTCTTT.

V gene TRBV9 combines with J gene TRBJ2-7; D is undetermined. Per the germline V gene, CDR1 is SGDLS and CDR2 is YYNGEE. The CDR3 totals 14 residues. V was clipped by 0 bases and J by 4 bases, with 11 bases between them. CDR3 DNA: TGTGCCAGCAGCGTAGGCTTCGGAGTATACGAGCAGTACTTC. It yields the protein CASSVGFGVYEQYF.

This clonotype was seen many times. The J gene is TRBJ2-3, the V gene TRBV14; D is perhaps TRBD2 (5 bases). Deletions cut 0 bases from V and 3 bases from J, with 7 bases between. The CDR3 runs to 14 residues. Germline CDR1 is SGHDN and CDR2 is FVKESK. The CDR3 bases are TGTGCCAGCAGCCAAGAATGGACTACAGATACGCAGTATTTT. This translates into CASSQEWTTDTQYF.

At least ten counts were recorded for this clonotype. The chain combines TRBV5-1 with TRBJ2-3, with D perhaps matching TRBD2 (6 bases). Deletions cut 0 bases from V and 2 bases from J, with 13 bases between. The germline V gene has CDR1 SGHRS and CDR2 YFSETQ. The length of the CDR3 is 16 residues. In DNA, the CDR3 is TGCGCCAGCAGCTTGGGGAGAGCGGGCGTCACAGATACGCAGTATTTT. Protein product: CASSLGRAGVTDTQYF.

The chain joins TRBV5-1 to TRBJ2-7; no definite D call. The ends were cut back, 0 bases at V and 10 bases at J, with 14 bases in the middle. Germline CDR1 reads SGHRS; CDR2 reads YFSETQ. The CDR3 has 13 residues. The CDR3 nucleotides read TGCGCCAGCAGCTTGGCTACAGCCTCCGATCAGTACTTC. Its translation: CASSLATASDQYF.

Only a few counts were recorded for this clonotype. The chain has TRBV28 and TRBJ2-3; 7 bases are shared with TRBD1. CDR1 is MDHEN and CDR2 is SYDVKM in the germline V gene. The CDR3 covers 15 residues. The ends lost 11 bases at V and 0 bases at J; junction bases unmatched: 11. DNA of the CDR3: TGTGCCGTTGGCGAGGGGGCCACTAGCACAGATACGCAGTATTTT. This codes for CAVGEGATSTDTQYF.

This clonotype has at least ten counts. V is TRBV5-1 and J is TRBJ1-2, with D maybe TRBD1 (6 bases). Deletions cut 2 bases from V and 8 bases from J, with 16 bases between. Germline V lookup: CDR1 SGHRS, CDR2 YFSETQ. The CDR3 contains 14 residues. CDR3 loop: CASSFSVGAEGYTF. In DNA, the CDR3 is TGCGCCAGCAGCTTCTCAGTGGGGGCGGAAGGCTACACCTTC.

This clonotype was observed a handful of times. The chain employs TRBV5-1 and TRBJ2-7, with 11 bases that match TRBD2. V lost 2 bases to trimming and J lost 0 bases; unmatched junction nucleotides: 4. The V gene's germline CDR1 is SGHRS and CDR2 YFSETQ. The CDR3 covers 16 residues. The CDR3 DNA follows: TGCGCCAGCAGCTTACCTAGCGGGAGGTTCTCCTACGAGCAGTACTTC. Translation gives CASSLPSGRFSYEQYF.

This clonotype was recorded a few times. The CDR3: CATSDLEGTRGYTF. DNA for the CDR3: TGTGCCACCAGTGATTTGGAAGGGACTAGAGGCTACACCTTC. The rearrangement joins TRBV24-1 to TRBJ1-2; possibly TRBD1 for D (5 bases). Germline CDR1 KGHDR, CDR2 SFDVKD. CDR3 length: 14 amino acids. Trimming cost V 0 bases and J 8 bases, with 12 bases left between them.

In its sample, this clonotype was seen a few times. The chain combines TRBV27 with TRBJ2-4; 14 nucleotides match TRBD2. The CDR3 is 15 residues long. V lost 6 bases and J lost 7; bases outside the gene matches: 5. Germline V gene lookup returns CDR1 MNHEY and CDR2 SMNVEV (reference sequence). CDR3 amino acids: CASRGTSGSWNIQYF. The CDR3 nucleotides read TGTGCCAGCAGGGGGACTAGCGGGAGTTGGAACATTCAGTACTTC.

The chain uses TRBV27 and TRBJ1-4; D not certain. CDR3 length equals 15 residues. The V gene's germline CDR1 is MNHEY and CDR2 SMNVEV (reference sequence). The V and J ends lost 0 bases and 0 bases respectively, with 5 bases between them. The DNA for the CDR3 is TGTGCCAGCAGTTTATCGTGGGCAACTAATGAAAAACTGTTTTTT. This gives the protein CASSLSWATNEKLFF.

This clonotype was counted a few times. This chain connects TRBV7-9 to TRBJ2-5, with TRBD1 matching over 8 bases. The germline V gene has CDR1 SEHNR and CDR2 FQNEAQ (reference sequence). There are 16 residues in the CDR3. Trimming at V came to 5 bases and at J to 5 bases, leaving 13 bases not matched to a gene. The DNA of the CDR3 is TGTGCCAGCAGCCTCGGCGGGCCAGGGGGCCGGGAGACCCAGTACTTC. Translation gives CASSLGGPGGRETQYF. Combining the CDR3 with reference TRBV7-9 and TRBJ2-5 gives the whole variable domain DTGVSQNPRHKITKRGQNVTFRCDPISEHNRLYWYRQTLGQGPEFLTYFQNEAQLEKSRLLSDRFSAERPKGSFSTLEIQRTEQGDSAMYLCASSLGGPGGRETQYFGPGTRLLVL.

This clonotype was detected only a few times. The CDR3: CASSSSWGAGSVEQFF. CDR3 nucleotide sequence: TGTGCCAGCAGCTCTAGCTGGGGGGCTGGTTCGGTTGAGCAGTTCTTC. The V gene is TRBV11-2, the J gene TRBJ2-1; TRBD1 or TRBD2 may be the D gene (6 bases each). In germline, CDR1 is SGHAT, CDR2 FQNNGV. The CDR3 runs 16 residues. The ends were cut back, 4 bases at V and 9 bases at J, with 22 bases in the middle.

This clonotype was seen only a few times. The chain uses TRBV29-1 and TRBJ1-1; TRBD1 aligns across 8 bases. CDR3 length: 12 amino acids. Germline V lookup: CDR1 SQVTM, CDR2 ANQGSEA. DNA of the CDR3: TGCAGTTCCTATACAGGGGGCACTGAAGCTTTCTTT. Translated: CSSYTGGTEAFF.

The CDR3 region has the DNA TGTGCCAGCACTTCCTACCCACCGGGCACTGAAGCTTTCTTT. Translating it yields CASTSYPPGTEAFF. The chain carries TRBV3-1 and TRBJ1-1; D not resolved. The CDR3 has 14 amino acids. Trimming left V 7 bases short and J 4 bases short, with 16 bases between. CDR1 is LGHDT, CDR2 YNNKEL, per germline (reference sequence).

V usage is TRBV7-8 and J usage is TRBJ2-3; D is perhaps TRBD1 or TRBD2 (5 bases each). The CDR3 spans 14 residues. Germline-derived CDR1 and CDR2 are SGHVS and FQNEAQ. V gave up 5 bases and J gave up 4 bases, with 13 bases separating them. CDR3 nucleotides: TGTGCCAGCAGCAACAGGAGGTCCGCAGATACGCAGTATTTT. This translates into CASSNRRSADTQYF. Complete variable domain (other parts from reference TRBV7-8 and TRBJ2-3): GAGVSQSPRYKVAKRGQDVALRCDPISGHVSLFWYQQALGQGPEFLTYFQNEAQLDKSGLPSDRFFAERPEGSVSTLKIQRTQQEDSAVYLCASSNRRSADTQYFGPGTRLTVL.

The genes are TRBV12-3 or TRBV12-4 and TRBJ2-1, with D possibly matching TRBD2 (6 bases). The V end lost 5 bases, the J end lost 9 bases, and 17 bases lay between the germline ends. The CDR3 loop spans 14 amino acids. The CDR3 sequence is CASSPSGVRVEQFF. The CDR3 DNA reads as TGTGCCAGCAGTCCATCGGGAGTACGGGTTGAGCAGTTCTTC.

This clonotype occurred many times. One junction end disagrees with the germline gene, perhaps due to a read error. The V gene is TRBV5-1, the J gene TRBJ2-1; D might be TRBD2 (6 bases). The CDR3 is made up of 15 amino acids. Germline assignment: CDR1 SGHRS and CDR2 YFSETQ. CDR3 sequence reads: CASSQTSLSNNEQFF. Written as DNA, the CDR3 is TGCGCCAGCAGCCAGACTAGTCTCTCCAACAATGAGCAGTTCTTC.

V and J are TRBV24-1 and TRBJ2-1; D ambiguous. From germline, CDR1 is KGHDR and CDR2 SFDVKD. The V gene lost 12 bases and the J gene lost 3 bases, with 14 bases spanning the gap. The CDR3 runs to 13 residues. DNA of the CDR3: TGTGCCGCCGCACGGCCTAACTACAATGAGCAGTTCTTC. Amino acids: CAAARPNYNEQFF.

The rearrangement joins TRBV20-1 to TRBJ1-2, with 9 bases identical to TRBD1. The J segment lost 2 bases and the V segment lost 8 bases, leaving 12 bases of the junction unmatched. CDR1 is DFQATT, CDR2 SNEGSKA, per germline (reference sequence). This CDR3 contains 15 residues. In nucleotides, the CDR3 is TGCAGTTCCCCGGGACAGGGAAATTTCAACTATGGCTACACCTTC. As protein: CSSPGQGNFNYGYTF.

This clonotype was observed a few times. V is TRBV19 and J is TRBJ2-1; 8 bases are a match to TRBD1. CDR1 LNHDA and CDR2 SQIVND come from the germline V gene (reference sequence). This CDR3 is built from 14 residues. V gave up 5 bases and J gave up 5 bases; unmatched junction bases: 5. The CDR3, as DNA: TGTGCCAGTAGTCGACAGGGGCGGAACAATGAGCAGTTCTTC. It encodes CASSRQGRNNEQFF.

This rearrangement joins TRBV5-1 to TRBJ1-3; D possibly corresponds to TRBD1 (5 bases). In germline, CDR1 is SGHRS, CDR2 YFSETQ. The V gene lost 2 bases and the J gene lost 4 bases, with 10 bases spanning the gap. This CDR3 region has 14 residues. The CDR3 loop reads CASSLGEIGNTIYF. The CDR3 coding sequence is TGCGCCAGCAGCTTAGGGGAGATCGGAAACACCATATATTTT.

This clonotype was observed many times. This sequence joins TRBV4-1 and TRBJ1-1, with 8 bases identical to TRBD1. The trim removed 1 base at V and 4 bases at J, leaving 11 bases unmatched. Per the germline V gene, CDR1 is MGHRA and CDR2 is YSYEKL. This CDR3 has 17 amino acids. CDR3 region: CASSQAYDRGTVTEAFF. The CDR3 DNA reads TGCGCCAGCAGCCAAGCCTACGACAGGGGTACGGTCACTGAAGCTTTCTTT.

This clonotype was observed a few times. The chain has TRBV5-1 and TRBJ2-3; no clear D gene. CDR3 length: 15 amino acids. V dropped 3 bases and J dropped 1 base, with 12 bases sitting between them. CDR1 SGHRS and CDR2 YFSETQ come from the germline V gene. The CDR3 sequence: CASSSQAGRTDTQYF. DNA for the CDR3: TGCGCCAGCAGCTCCCAGGCAGGACGCACAGATACGCAGTATTTT.

The gene calls are TRBV10-3 and TRBJ1-2; no clear D. Germline V lookup: CDR1 ENHRY, CDR2 SYGVKD. CDR3 size: 16 residues. V was trimmed by 4 bases and J by 2 bases, leaving 17 bases between them. The CDR3 loop is CAISVRGSSENYGYTF. CDR3 nucleotides: TGTGCCATCAGTGTTCGGGGTTCGTCGGAGAACTATGGCTACACCTTC.

Many counts were recorded for this clonotype. The gene calls are TRBV10-3 and TRBJ2-1, with D perhaps matching TRBD2 (5 bases). Germline lookup yields CDR1 ENHRY and CDR2 SYGVKD. V lost 7 bases to trimming and J lost 0 bases, with 10 bases between them. The CDR3 has 14 residues. The CDR3 DNA reads as TGTGCCATCACCCGGGATAGCTCCTACAATGAGCAGTTCTTC. This encodes CAITRDSSYNEQFF.

The chain links TRBV6-2 or TRBV6-3 to TRBJ2-1; the match to TRBD2 covers 10 bases. With V trimmed by 5 bases and J by 4 bases, 8 bases remained unmatched. The CDR3 covers 16 residues. Looked up from germline, CDR1 is MNHEY and CDR2 is SVGEGT. CDR3 nucleotide sequence: TGTGCCAGCAGTGCCCTCCTAGCGGGAGCGTACAATGAGCAGTTCTTC. Translated: CASSALLAGAYNEQFF.

Concerning this clonotype itself: One base away lies a much larger clone, so this may be a sequencing read error. The rearrangement links TRBV29-1 to TRBJ2-1, with 8 nucleotides matching TRBD1. V shed 6 bases and J 6 bases; nucleotides not matched to a gene: 7. The CDR3 covers 13 residues. Germline loops: CDR1 SQVTM, CDR2 ANQGSEA. The CDR3: CSVPGQDCNEQFF. Written as DNA, the CDR3 is TGCAGCGTACCGGGACAGGACTGCAATGAGCAGTTCTTC.

This clonotype was counted between two and nine times. The chain is built from TRBV20-1 and TRBJ1-1, with D possibly being TRBD1 (5 bases). This CDR3 spans 13 amino acids. V lost 6 bases to trimming and J lost 1 base, with 12 bases between them. Germline loops: CDR1 DFQATT, CDR2 SNEGSKA (reference sequence). The CDR3 nucleotides read TGCAGTGCCCCATCCCAGGGGAACACTGAAGCTTTCTTT. Protein sequence: CSAPSQGNTEAFF.

This clonotype was seen a few times. This chain connects TRBV14 to TRBJ2-2; 9 bases match TRBD2. This CDR3 has 20 residues. Trimming took 0 bases from V and 1 from J; bases not matched to a gene: 12. The germline CDR1 and CDR2 sequences are SGHDN and FVKESK. The CDR3 DNA reads TGTGCCAGCAGCCAAGATACCACCGGGACTAGCAGATTGAACACCGGGGAGCTGTTTTTT. It encodes CASSQDTTGTSRLNTGELFF.

The chain uses TRBV21-1 and TRBJ2-3; TRBD1, as called in the table, went unchecked against the DNA. TRBV21-1 is tagged as a pseudogene. This CDR3 has 11 residues. In DNA form, the CDR3 reads TGTGCCAGCAGGGGACAGGGCACGCAGTATTTT. Translated, it gives CASRGQGTQYF.

This clonotype has more than one count but fewer than ten. The chain uses TRBV6-1 and TRBJ1-5, with D possibly matching TRBD1 (6 bases). V was clipped by 7 bases and J by 6 bases, with 19 bases between them. Germline CDR1 reads MNHNS; CDR2 reads SASEGT. The CDR3 loop spans 15 amino acids. DNA of the CDR3: TGTGCCAGCACCCCGGGGCAGGGGAAGTTTCAGCCCCAGCATTTT. Encoded protein: CASTPGQGKFQPQHF.